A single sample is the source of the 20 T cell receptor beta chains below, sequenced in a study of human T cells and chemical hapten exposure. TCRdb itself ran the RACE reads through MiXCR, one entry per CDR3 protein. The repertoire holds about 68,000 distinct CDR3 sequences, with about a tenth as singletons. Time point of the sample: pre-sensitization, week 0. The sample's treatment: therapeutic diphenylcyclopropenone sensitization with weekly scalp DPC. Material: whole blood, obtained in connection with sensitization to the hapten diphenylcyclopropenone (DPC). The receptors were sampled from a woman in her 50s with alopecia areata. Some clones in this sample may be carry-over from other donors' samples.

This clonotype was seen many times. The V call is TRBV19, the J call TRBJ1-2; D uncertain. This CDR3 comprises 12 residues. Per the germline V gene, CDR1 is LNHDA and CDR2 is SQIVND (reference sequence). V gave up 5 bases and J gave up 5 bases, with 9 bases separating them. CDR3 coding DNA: TGTGCCAGTAGTGCCTTAGCGTATGGCTACACCTTC. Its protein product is CASSALAYGYTF.

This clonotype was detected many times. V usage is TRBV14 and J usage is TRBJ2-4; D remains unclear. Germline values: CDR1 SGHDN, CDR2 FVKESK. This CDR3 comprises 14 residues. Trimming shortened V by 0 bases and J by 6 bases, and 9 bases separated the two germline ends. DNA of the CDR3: TGTGCCAGCAGCCAAGACCTGATTTTAAACATTCAGTACTTC. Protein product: CASSQDLILNIQYF.

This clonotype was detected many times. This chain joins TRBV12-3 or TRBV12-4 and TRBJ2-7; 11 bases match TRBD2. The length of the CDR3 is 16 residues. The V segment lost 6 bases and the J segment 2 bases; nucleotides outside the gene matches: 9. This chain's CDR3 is CASSRTPLAGAYEQYF. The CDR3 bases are TGTGCCAGCAGCCGGACGCCACTAGCGGGAGCCTACGAGCAGTACTTC.

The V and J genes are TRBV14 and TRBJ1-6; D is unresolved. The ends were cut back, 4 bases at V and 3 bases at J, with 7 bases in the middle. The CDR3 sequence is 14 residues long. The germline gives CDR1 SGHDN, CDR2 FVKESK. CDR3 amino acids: CASSPRGYNSPLHF. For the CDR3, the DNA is TGTGCCAGCAGCCCCAGAGGCTATAATTCACCCCTCCACTTT.

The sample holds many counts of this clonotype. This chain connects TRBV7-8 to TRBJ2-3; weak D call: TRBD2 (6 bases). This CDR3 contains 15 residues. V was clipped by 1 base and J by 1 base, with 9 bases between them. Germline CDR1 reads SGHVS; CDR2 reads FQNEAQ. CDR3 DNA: TGTGCCAGCAGCTTAGTGCCGGGGGGCACAGATACGCAGTATTTT. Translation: CASSLVPGGTDTQYF.

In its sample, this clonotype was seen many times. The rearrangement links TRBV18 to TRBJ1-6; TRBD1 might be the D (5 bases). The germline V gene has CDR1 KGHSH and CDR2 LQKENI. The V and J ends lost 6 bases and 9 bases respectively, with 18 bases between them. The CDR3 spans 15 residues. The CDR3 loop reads CASSLSGQGGSPLHF. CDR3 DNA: TGTGCCAGCTCTCTATCCGGTCAGGGAGGTTCACCCCTCCACTTT.

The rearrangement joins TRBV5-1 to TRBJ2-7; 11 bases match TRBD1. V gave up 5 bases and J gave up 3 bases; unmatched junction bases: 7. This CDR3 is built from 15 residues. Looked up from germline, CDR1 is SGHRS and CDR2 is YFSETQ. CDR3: CASRLGTGGIYEQYF. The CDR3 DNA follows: TGCGCCAGCAGGCTGGGGACAGGGGGAATCTACGAGCAGTACTTC. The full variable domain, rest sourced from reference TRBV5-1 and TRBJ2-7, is KAGVTQTPRYLIKTRGQQVTLSCSPISGHRSVSWYQQTPGQGLQFLFEYFSETQRNKGNFPGRFSGRQFSNSRSEMNVSTLELGDSALYLCASRLGTGGIYEQYFGPGTRLTVT.

The CDR3 protein is CASKGQVASYEQYF. Written as DNA, the CDR3 is TGTGCCAGCAAGGGACAGGTCGCTTCCTACGAGCAGTACTTC. This rearrangement joins TRBV27 to TRBJ2-7; the match to TRBD1 covers 8 bases. CDR3 length equals 14 residues. Unmatched junction bases numbered 6, after V lost 7 bases and J lost 1 base. The germline V gene encodes CDR1 MNHEY and CDR2 SMNVEV (reference sequence).

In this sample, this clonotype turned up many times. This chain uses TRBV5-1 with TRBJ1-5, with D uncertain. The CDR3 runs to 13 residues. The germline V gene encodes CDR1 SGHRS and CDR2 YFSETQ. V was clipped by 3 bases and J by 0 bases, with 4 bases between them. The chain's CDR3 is CASSSSSNQPQHF. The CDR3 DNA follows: TGCGCCAGCAGCTCCAGTAGCAATCAGCCCCAGCATTTT. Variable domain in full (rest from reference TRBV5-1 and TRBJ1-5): KAGVTQTPRYLIKTRGQQVTLSCSPISGHRSVSWYQQTPGQGLQFLFEYFSETQRNKGNFPGRFSGRQFSNSRSEMNVSTLELGDSALYLCASSSSSNQPQHFGDGTRLSIL.

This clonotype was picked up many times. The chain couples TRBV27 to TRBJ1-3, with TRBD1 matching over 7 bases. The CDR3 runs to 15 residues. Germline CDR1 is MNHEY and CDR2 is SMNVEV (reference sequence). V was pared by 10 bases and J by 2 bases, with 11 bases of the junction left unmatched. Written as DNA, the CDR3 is TGTGCCACCAGGGGGAGGGGAGTCGCTGGAAACACCATATATTTT. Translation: CATRGRGVAGNTIYF.

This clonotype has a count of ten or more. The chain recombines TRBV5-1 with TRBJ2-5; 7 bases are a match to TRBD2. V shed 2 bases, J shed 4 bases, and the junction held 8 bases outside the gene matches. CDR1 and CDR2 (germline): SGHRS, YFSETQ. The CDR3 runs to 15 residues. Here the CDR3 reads CASSFSKASGETQYF. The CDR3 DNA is TGCGCCAGCAGCTTCTCAAAGGCTAGCGGAGAGACCCAGTACTTC.

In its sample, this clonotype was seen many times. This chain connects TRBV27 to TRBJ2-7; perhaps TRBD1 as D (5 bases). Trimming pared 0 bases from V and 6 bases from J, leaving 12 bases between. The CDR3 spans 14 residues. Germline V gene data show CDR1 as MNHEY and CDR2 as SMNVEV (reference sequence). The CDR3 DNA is TGTGCCAGCAGTTTATCGGGGCTCGGGTCCGAGCAGTACTTC. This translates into CASSLSGLGSEQYF.

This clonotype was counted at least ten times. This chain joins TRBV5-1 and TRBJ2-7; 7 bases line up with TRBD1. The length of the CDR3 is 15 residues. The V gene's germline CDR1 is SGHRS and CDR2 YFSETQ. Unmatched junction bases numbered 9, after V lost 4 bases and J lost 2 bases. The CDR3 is CASSPRQGPAYEQYF. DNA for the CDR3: TGCGCCAGCAGCCCAAGACAGGGCCCGGCCTACGAGCAGTACTTC.

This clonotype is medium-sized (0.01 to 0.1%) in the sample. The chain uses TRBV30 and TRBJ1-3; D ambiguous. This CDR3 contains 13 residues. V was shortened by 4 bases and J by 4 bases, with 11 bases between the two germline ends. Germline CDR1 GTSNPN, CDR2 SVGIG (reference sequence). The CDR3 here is CAWTLGRGNTIYF. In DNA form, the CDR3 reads TGTGCCTGGACGCTTGGACGGGGAAACACCATATATTTT.

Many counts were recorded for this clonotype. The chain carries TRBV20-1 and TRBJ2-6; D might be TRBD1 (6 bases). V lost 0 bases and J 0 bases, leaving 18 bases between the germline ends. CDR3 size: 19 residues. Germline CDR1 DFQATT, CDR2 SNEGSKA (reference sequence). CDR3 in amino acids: CSARDSPGHWSSGANVLTF. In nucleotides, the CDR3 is TGCAGTGCTAGAGATTCCCCGGGACACTGGAGCTCTGGGGCCAACGTCCTGACTTTC.

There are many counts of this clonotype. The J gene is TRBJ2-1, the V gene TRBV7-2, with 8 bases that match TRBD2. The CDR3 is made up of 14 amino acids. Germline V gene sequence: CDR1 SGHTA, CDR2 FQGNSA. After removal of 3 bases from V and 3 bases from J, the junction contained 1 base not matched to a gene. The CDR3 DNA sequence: TGTGCCAGCAGCTTCCGGGGGGGCTACAATGAGCAGTTCTTC. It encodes CASSFRGGYNEQFF.

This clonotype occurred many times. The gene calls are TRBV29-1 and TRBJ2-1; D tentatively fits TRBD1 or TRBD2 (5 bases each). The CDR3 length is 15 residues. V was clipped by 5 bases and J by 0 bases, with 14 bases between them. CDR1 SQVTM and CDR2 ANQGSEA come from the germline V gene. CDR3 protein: CSVYFGGSSYNEQFF. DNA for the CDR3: TGCAGCGTTTATTTTGGGGGTAGCTCCTACAATGAGCAGTTCTTC.

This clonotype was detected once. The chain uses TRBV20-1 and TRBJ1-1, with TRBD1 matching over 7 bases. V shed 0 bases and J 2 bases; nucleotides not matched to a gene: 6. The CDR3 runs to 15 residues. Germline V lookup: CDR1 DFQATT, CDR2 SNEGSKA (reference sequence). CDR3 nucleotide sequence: TGCAGTGCTAGAGAGCAGGGAGGGGGCAACACTGAAGCTTTCTTT. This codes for CSAREQGGGNTEAFF.

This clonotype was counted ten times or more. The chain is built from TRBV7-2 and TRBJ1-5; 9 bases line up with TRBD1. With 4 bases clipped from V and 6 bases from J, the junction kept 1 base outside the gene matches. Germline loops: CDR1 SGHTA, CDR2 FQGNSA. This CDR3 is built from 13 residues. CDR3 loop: CASSSDRGQPQHF. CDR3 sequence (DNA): TGTGCCAGCAGCTCGGACAGGGGTCAGCCCCAGCATTTT.

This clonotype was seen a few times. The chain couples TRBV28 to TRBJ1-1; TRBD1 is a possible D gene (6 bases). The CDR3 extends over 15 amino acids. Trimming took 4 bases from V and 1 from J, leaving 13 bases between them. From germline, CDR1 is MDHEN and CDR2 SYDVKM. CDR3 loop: CASSSRQARNTEAFF. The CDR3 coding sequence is TGTGCCAGCAGTTCTCGACAGGCGCGGAACACTGAAGCTTTCTTT.